The 24 T cell receptor beta chains below all came from one sample that was sequenced in a study of blood T cells in healthy people across ages. Primed by a sample-barcoded 5' primer and a J-beta primer mix, a second PCR proceeded for about 6 to 11 cycles. TCRdb used MiXCR to reprocess the 5' RACE reads, holding one entry per CDR3 protein. This table holds about a million distinct CDR3 sequences, around two fifths found once. Material: blood. The receptors were gathered from a man between 18 and 35 years old in good health.

The chain carries TRBV27 and TRBJ2-6; D might be TRBD2 (5 bases). The CDR3 sequence is 15 residues long. Germline CDR1 MNHEY, CDR2 SMNVEV (reference sequence). The germline V and J ends were trimmed by 6 bases and 0 bases, with 9 bases remaining between them. CDR3 sequence reads: CASRLRASGANVLTF. For the CDR3, the DNA is TGTGCCAGCAGGTTGAGGGCCTCTGGGGCCAACGTCCTGACTTTC. Together with reference TRBV27 and TRBJ2-6, the CDR3 gives the full variable domain: EAQVTQNPRYLITVTGKKLTVTCSQNMNHEYMSWYRQDPGLGLRQIYYSMNVEVTDKGDVPEGYKVSRKEKRNFPLILESPSPNQTSLYFCASRLRASGANVLTFGAGSRLTVL.

The chain uses TRBV7-2 and TRBJ1-2, with 8 bases lining up with TRBD1. J was trimmed by 4 bases and V by 0 bases; bases with no gene match: 7. This CDR3 is 16 amino acids long. Germline CDR1 SGHTA, CDR2 FQGNSA. CDR3 residues: CASSLALTGGSYGYTF. The CDR3 DNA sequence: TGTGCCAGCAGCTTAGCGCTTACAGGGGGAAGCTATGGCTACACCTTC.

V and J are TRBV2 and TRBJ1-2; 9 bases are shared with TRBD1. Germline V lookup: CDR1 SNHLY, CDR2 FYNNEI. Trimming cost V 8 bases and J 4 bases; bases outside gene matches: 8. The CDR3 is 14 amino acids. The CDR3 DNA follows: TGTGCCAGCGTACCGGGACAGGGAGTCTATGGCTACACCTTC. Encoded protein: CASVPGQGVYGYTF.

This clonotype has a handful of counts. This rearrangement joins TRBV9 to TRBJ2-3, with D unresolved. Germline CDR1 SGDLS, CDR2 YYNGEE. Trimming removed 0 bases at V and 6 bases at J, with 11 bases between. This CDR3 contains 14 residues. DNA of the CDR3: TGTGCCAGCAGCGTAGAGGCGGTCCCGGATACGCAGTATTTT. This gives the protein CASSVEAVPDTQYF.

CDR3 nucleotide sequence: TGTGCCAGCAGTTACACGAGGACTGAAGCTTTCTTT. It specifies CASSYTRTEAFF. The gene calls are TRBV6-2 or TRBV6-3 and TRBJ1-1; the D is unclear. CDR1 MNHEY and CDR2 SVGEGT come from the germline V gene. Trimming pared 2 bases from V and 5 bases from J, leaving 6 bases between. CDR3 length: 12 amino acids.

This chain connects TRBV12-3 or TRBV12-4 to TRBJ2-1, with TRBD2 matching over 8 bases. V was clipped by 5 bases and J by 8 bases; unmatched bases: 5. This CDR3 is built from 13 residues. CDR3: CASSGGLVHEQFF. The CDR3 DNA sequence: TGTGCCAGCAGTGGGGGACTAGTGCATGAGCAGTTCTTC.

As for this clonotype: The junction does not match germline at one end; this may be a read error. CDR3: CVSSVGGGVTYNEQFF. The CDR3 coding sequence is TGTGTCAGCAGCGTAGGCGGCGGGGTGACCTACAATGAGCAGTTCTTC. The chain combines TRBV9 with TRBJ2-1, with D tentatively TRBD2 (6 bases). The CDR3 runs 16 residues. Germline V gives CDR1 SGDLS, CDR2 YYNGEE.

The V call is TRBV7-9, the J call TRBJ2-1; D unresolved. The J call may be incorrect, as the DNA end agrees better with TRBJ2-7. Looked up from germline, CDR1 is SEHNR and CDR2 is FQNEAQ (reference sequence). The CDR3 loop spans 16 amino acids. This chain's CDR3 is CASSPRYGIRYNEQYF. CDR3 coding DNA: TGTGCCAGCAGCCCAAGGTATGGGATACGATACAATGAGCAGTACTTC.

The chain recombines TRBV5-1 with TRBJ2-1; 11 nucleotides line up with TRBD1. CDR3 length: 13 amino acids. The V gene's germline CDR1 is SGHRS and CDR2 YFSETQ. Germline trimming cut 5 bases from V and 8 bases from J; bases unmatched to any gene: 3. CDR3 sequence (DNA): TGCGCCAGCAGAATGGGACAGGGGGATGAGCAGTTCTTC. Translating it yields CASRMGQGDEQFF.

The chain is built from TRBV14 and TRBJ1-1; D remains unclear. The CDR3 runs to 15 residues. The germline V gene has CDR1 SGHDN and CDR2 FVKESK. V was shortened by 4 bases and J by 5 bases, with 17 bases between the two germline ends. This chain's CDR3 is CASSPLTSGYTEAFF. CDR3 DNA sequence: TGTGCCAGCAGCCCATTGACATCCGGATATACTGAAGCTTTCTTT. Looking up the rest from reference TRBV14 and TRBJ1-1 gives the full variable domain: EAGVTQFPSHSVIEKGQTVTLRCDPISGHDNLYWYRRVMGKEIKFLLHFVKESKQDESGMPNNRFLAERTGGTYSTLKVQPAELEDSGVYFCASSPLTSGYTEAFFGQGTRLTVV.

The chain couples TRBV4-1 to TRBJ1-5; D perhaps matches TRBD1 (6 bases). Between the trimmed V and J ends, which lost 4 bases and 5 bases, there was a span of 18 bases. CDR3 length: 16 residues. CDR1 and CDR2 from the germline V gene are MGHRA and YSYEKL. The CDR3 region has the DNA TGCGCCAGCAGCCCGGACCAAGGGGGTTTGTATCAGCCCCAGCATTTT. This translates into CASSPDQGGLYQPQHF.

The rearrangement uses TRBV4-3 and TRBJ2-7, with 7 bases aligning to TRBD2. This CDR3 contains 15 residues. J gave up 5 bases and V 1 base, and 8 bases lay outside the gene matches. From germline, CDR1 is LGHNA and CDR2 YSLEER. CDR3 bases: TGCGCCAGCAGCCAAGTTGGCGCGGGAGTGAACGAGCAGTACTTC. This encodes CASSQVGAGVNEQYF.

This clonotype appeared a few times. The chain uses TRBV4-1 and TRBJ1-5, with D tentatively TRBD1 (6 bases). The CDR3 is made up of 16 amino acids. Germline V CDR1 and CDR2: MGHRA, YSYEKL. V gave up 0 bases and J gave up 1 base, with 10 bases separating them. In DNA form, the CDR3 reads TGCGCCAGCAGCCAAGAGAACAGGGTAAGCAATCAGCCCCAGCATTTT. This translates into CASSQENRVSNQPQHF.

The chain couples TRBV4-2 to TRBJ2-3; D is uncertain. Germline V gene lookup returns CDR1 LGHNA and CDR2 YNFKEQ. CDR3 size: 16 residues. The V end lost 1 base, the J end lost 0 bases, and 11 bases lay between the germline ends. In DNA form, the CDR3 reads TGTGCCAGCAGCCAAGGGAAGCAGACAAGCACAGATACGCAGTATTTT. This sequence encodes CASSQGKQTSTDTQYF.

The rearrangement links TRBV29-1 to TRBJ1-2, with TRBD1 matching 7 bases. This CDR3 comprises 11 residues. Trimming cost V 3 bases and J 13 bases; bases outside gene matches: 8. Germline values: CDR1 SQVTM, CDR2 ANQGSEA. The CDR3 bases are TGCAGCGTTGAGAAGGGGGCGGCCCGCACCTTC. As protein: CSVEKGAARTF.

The J gene is TRBJ1-1, the V gene TRBV20-1, with 8 bases lining up with TRBD1. The CDR3 has 14 residues. V lost 0 bases and J lost 3; bases outside the gene matches: 3. The germline gives CDR1 DFQATT, CDR2 SNEGSKA (reference sequence). The CDR3 here is CSAREGRGHTEAFF. CDR3 coding DNA: TGCAGTGCTAGAGAGGGCAGGGGGCACACTGAAGCTTTCTTT.

The chain combines TRBV14 with TRBJ1-2; D gene unclear. The CDR3 contains 11 residues. Germline CDR1 SGHDN, CDR2 FVKESK. V lost 1 base and J 7 bases, leaving 4 bases between the germline ends. DNA for the CDR3: TGTGCCAGCAGCCAAGGGATTGGCTACACCTTC. Translated, it gives CASSQGIGYTF.

This rearrangement joins TRBV4-3 to TRBJ1-2; D remains unclear. V was pared by 0 bases and J by 4 bases, with 12 bases between. There are 15 residues in the CDR3. CDR1 is LGHNA, CDR2 YSLEER, per germline. Here the CDR3 reads CASSQDLAEIYGYTF. The DNA for the CDR3 is TGCGCCAGCAGCCAAGACCTGGCGGAGATCTATGGCTACACCTTC.

This rearrangement joins TRBV2 to TRBJ1-5; D not resolved. The CDR3 extends over 13 amino acids. Germline loops: CDR1 SNHLY, CDR2 FYNNEI. V was pared by 7 bases and J by 7 bases, with 14 bases between. DNA of the CDR3: TGTGCCAGCAACACATGGAGCTCCCAGCCCCAGCATTTT. It specifies CASNTWSSQPQHF.

The V gene is TRBV29-1, the J gene TRBJ2-5; D is possibly TRBD1 (5 bases). The CDR3 totals 12 residues. Germline CDR1 is SQVTM and CDR2 is ANQGSEA. Trimming cost V 2 bases and J 2 bases, with 6 bases left between them. The CDR3 loop is CSVEQGQETQYF. CDR3 sequence (DNA): TGCAGCGTTGAACAGGGACAAGAGACCCAGTACTTC.

This clonotype was found a few times. The chain is built from TRBV12-3 or TRBV12-4 and TRBJ2-6; D is unresolved. This CDR3 contains 14 residues. Trimming removed 3 bases at V and 2 bases at J, with 5 bases between. CDR3 sequence: CASSFGAGANVLTF. The DNA for the CDR3 is TGTGCCAGCAGTTTTGGGGCTGGGGCCAACGTCCTGACTTTC.

The chain links TRBV28 to TRBJ1-2, with 7 bases identical to TRBD1. Germline V lookup: CDR1 MDHEN, CDR2 SYDVKM. The CDR3 sequence is 13 residues long. The ends lost 10 bases at V and 4 bases at J; junction bases unmatched: 9. CDR3 loop: CATHLGGFYGYTF. CDR3 DNA: TGTGCCACCCACCTAGGGGGCTTCTATGGCTACACCTTC.

This chain joins TRBV20-1 and TRBJ1-1; no clear D gene. This CDR3 contains 13 residues. With 4 bases removed from V and 4 bases from J, the gap between germline ends came to 13 bases. The germline V gene has CDR1 DFQATT and CDR2 SNEGSKA (reference sequence). CDR3 DNA sequence: TGCAGTGCTACAAGACATCCGACCACTGAAGCTTTCTTT. It translates to CSATRHPTTEAFF.

CDR3 in amino acids: CASRDDGEGNDEQFF. CDR3 sequence (DNA): TGTGCCAGCAGAGATGACGGGGAGGGGAACGATGAGCAGTTCTTC. The chain carries TRBV12-3 or TRBV12-4 and TRBJ2-1; 7 nucleotides agree with TRBD2. Losses at the gene ends were 6 bases for V and 8 bases for J; bases not matched to a gene: 13. The CDR3 covers 15 residues.